One and the same sample provided the 30 T cell receptor beta chains below, sequenced in a study of regulatory T cells in long-lasting Graves disease. Documented time point: newly diagnosed GD, antithyroid drugs for less than 3 months. After RNA was extracted from PBMCs, the TCR library was made from it. The authors built TCR beta libraries using iRepertoire HTBI primers and Arm-PCR of CDR3 regions. One entry per CDR3 protein, called by TCRdb with MiXCR from the multiplex PCR reads. The sample consists of 380,000 or so distinct CDR3 sequences, 15% to 20% of them appearing once. These data are also associated with another study on T cells in Graves' hyperthyroidism and ophthalmopathy.

Source: peripheral blood mononuclear cells (PBMCs), taken at new diagnosis, from a patient treated with antithyroid drugs. These receptors all come from a woman younger than 30 with Graves disease.

This clonotype showed up many times. The chain carries TRBV7-2 and TRBJ2-3, with D possibly matching TRBD2 (5 bases). Trimming took off 3 bases at V and 2 bases at J, with 12 bases between the two ends. This CDR3 is built from 15 residues. Germline lookup yields CDR1 SGHTA and CDR2 FQGNSA. The CDR3 loop is CASSLNGINTDTQYF. CDR3 DNA sequence: TGTGCCAGCAGCTTGAACGGGATCAACACAGATACGCAGTATTTT. Complete variable domain (other parts from reference TRBV7-2 and TRBJ2-3): GAGVSQSPSNKVTEKGKDVELRCDPISGHTALYWYRQSLGQGLEFLIYFQGNSAPDKSGLPSDRFSAERTGGSVSTLTIQRTQQEDSAVYLCASSLNGINTDTQYFGPGTRLTVL.

The V gene is TRBV13, the J gene TRBJ2-1, with D perhaps TRBD2 (6 bases). The CDR3 spans 15 residues. Trimming cost V 3 bases and J 5 bases, with 14 bases left between them. The V gene's germline CDR1 is PRHDT and CDR2 FYEKMQ (reference sequence). The CDR3 nucleotides read TGTGCCAGCAGCTTCCTGACTAGGACAAACAATGAGCAGTTCTTC. It translates to CASSFLTRTNNEQFF.

Only a few counts were recorded for this clonotype. This chain uses TRBV12-3 or TRBV12-4 with TRBJ2-2, with 7 bases identical to TRBD1. V gave up 7 bases and J gave up 4 bases; unmatched junction bases: 12. The CDR3 spans 16 residues. CDR3 sequence reads: CASNRETSGGTGELFF. CDR3 bases: TGTGCCAGCAATCGGGAAACTTCAGGGGGCACCGGGGAGCTGTTTTTT.

This clonotype appeared many times. This sequence joins TRBV6-2 or TRBV6-3 and TRBJ2-7; the match to TRBD2 covers 8 bases. V lost 0 bases, J lost 6 bases, and 4 bases stayed unmatched. This CDR3 region has 14 residues. CDR1 and CDR2 from the germline V gene are MNHEY and SVGEGT. CDR3 nucleotides: TGTGCCAGCAGTTACTCGCGCCTAGCGGGCGAGCAGTACTTC. This sequence encodes CASSYSRLAGEQYF.

This clonotype was counted ten times or more. V usage is TRBV30 and J usage is TRBJ1-1, with 7 bases matching TRBD1. Unmatched junction bases numbered 2, after V lost 2 bases and J lost 8 bases. Germline V gives CDR1 GTSNPN, CDR2 SVGIG (reference sequence). The CDR3 runs to 11 residues. CDR3 sequence reads: CAWSLDREAFF. The CDR3 DNA reads as TGTGCCTGGAGTCTGGACAGGGAAGCTTTCTTT.

This clonotype was observed a handful of times. The chain carries TRBV6-4 and TRBJ2-2, with 11 bases that match TRBD2. Germline CDR1 MRHNA, CDR2 SNTAGT. V lost 6 bases, J lost 6 bases, and 6 bases stayed unmatched. The CDR3 is 15 residues long. CDR3 sequence (DNA): TGTGCCAGCAGAAACGGACTAGCGGGTGCCGGGGAGCTGTTTTTT. Protein: CASRNGLAGAGELFF.

There are a few counts of this clonotype. This chain links TRBV30 with TRBJ1-5, with 9 bases that match TRBD1. V lost 4 bases to trimming and J lost 5 bases; unmatched junction nucleotides: 6. In germline, CDR1 is GTSNPN, CDR2 SVGIG (reference sequence). The CDR3 covers 14 residues. The CDR3 coding sequence is TGTGCCTGGAACCTCGGACAGGGGCATCAGCCCCAGCATTTT. Translated: CAWNLGQGHQPQHF.

This clonotype was observed many times. The chain links TRBV18 to TRBJ1-5; 7 bases are shared with TRBD1. The junction had 15 bases not matched to a gene; V was cut back by 4 bases and J by 6 bases. The germline CDR1 and CDR2 sequences are KGHSH and LQKENI. The CDR3 runs 17 residues. CDR3 sequence reads: CASSLTGSGARSQPQHF. CDR3 nucleotide sequence: TGTGCCAGCTCACTGACAGGGAGCGGTGCGCGTAGTCAGCCCCAGCATTTT.

This clonotype is a singleton in its sample. The rearrangement uses TRBV20-1 and TRBJ2-1; weak D call: TRBD1 (5 bases). The germline V gene has CDR1 DFQATT and CDR2 SNEGSKA (reference sequence). V dropped 2 bases and J dropped 8 bases, with 7 bases sitting between them. The CDR3 length is 11 residues. CDR3: CSARQGHEQFF. The DNA for the CDR3 is TGCAGTGCTAGACAGGGTCATGAGCAGTTCTTC.

This clonotype was recorded at least ten times. The genes are TRBV28 and TRBJ1-1, with no clear D. There are 13 residues in the CDR3. Trimming shortened V by 4 bases and J by 1 base, and 7 bases separated the two germline ends. The germline CDR1 and CDR2 sequences are MDHEN and SYDVKM. CDR3 DNA sequence: TGTGCCAGCAGTTATTCAGAGAACACTGAAGCTTTCTTT. Encoded protein: CASSYSENTEAFF.

This clonotype was recorded many times. This chain links TRBV20-1 with TRBJ1-5; weak D call: TRBD1 (6 bases). The germline V and J ends were trimmed by 2 bases and 3 bases, with 11 bases remaining between them. Germline V gene data show CDR1 as DFQATT and CDR2 as SNEGSKA (reference sequence). This CDR3 is built from 14 residues. CDR3 residues: CSARQDSNNQPQHF. The CDR3 region has the DNA TGCAGTGCTAGACAGGACAGCAACAATCAGCCCCAGCATTTT.

The CDR3 region has the DNA TGTGCCAGCAGGAATGACAGAAATTCACCCCTCCACTTT. The encoded protein is CASRNDRNSPLHF. The chain links TRBV6-1 to TRBJ1-6; D is perhaps TRBD1 (5 bases). The CDR3 covers 13 residues. CDR1 and CDR2 from the germline V gene are MNHNS and SASEGT. With 6 bases removed from V and 7 bases from J, the gap between germline ends came to 10 bases.

This clonotype has at least ten counts. The chain links TRBV2 to TRBJ2-7; D possibly corresponds to TRBD2 (5 bases). The CDR3 loop spans 12 amino acids. Germline CDR1 reads SNHLY; CDR2 reads FYNNEI. Trimming shortened V by 10 bases and J by 6 bases, and 16 bases separated the two germline ends. The CDR3 DNA sequence: TGTGCCATCCCACTAGGGCACGGCGAGCAGTACTTC. Its translation: CAIPLGHGEQYF. Full variable domain (remainder filled in from reference TRBV2 and TRBJ2-7): EPEVTQTPSHQVTQMGQEVILRCVPISNHLYFYWYRQILGQKVEFLVSFYNNEISEKSEIFDDQFSVERPDGSNFTLKIRSTKLEDSAMYFCAIPLGHGEQYFGPGTRLTVT.

This clonotype was seen ten or more times. The genes are TRBV3-1 and TRBJ2-1; D remains unclear. The last part of the DNA fits TRBJ2-5 better; the J call may be wrong. The CDR3 has 11 amino acids. The germline V gene has CDR1 LGHDT and CDR2 YNNKEL (reference sequence). CDR3 protein: CASSQVGTQYF. The DNA of the CDR3 is TGTGCCAGCAGCCAAGTGGGGACCCAGTACTTC.

This clonotype was counted many times. The chain employs TRBV3-1 and TRBJ2-7; tentative D call: TRBD2 (7 bases). V dropped 2 bases and J dropped 6 bases, with 17 bases sitting between them. From germline, CDR1 is LGHDT and CDR2 YNNKEL (reference sequence). CDR3 length: 15 residues. As DNA, the CDR3 is TGTGCCAGCAGCCAAATGGGGGGGGCTGGACGCGAGCAGTACTTC. It translates to CASSQMGGAGREQYF.

V is TRBV24-1 and J is TRBJ2-2; no clear D. Trimming cost V 0 bases and J 4 bases, with 5 bases left between them. The CDR3 runs to 14 residues. CDR1 and CDR2 (germline): KGHDR, SFDVKD. The CDR3 is CATSDLRVTGELFF. The CDR3 nucleotides are TGTGCCACCAGTGATTTGAGGGTCACCGGGGAGCTGTTTTTT.

There are many counts of this clonotype. The rearrangement links TRBV5-1 to TRBJ2-3; 7 bases fit TRBD2. This CDR3 comprises 15 residues. V lost 4 bases and J lost 0; bases outside the gene matches: 5. Per germline, CDR1 SGHRS and CDR2 YFSETQ. The CDR3 protein is CASSTRLASTDTQYF. The CDR3 nucleotides are TGCGCCAGCAGCACCCGACTAGCCAGCACAGATACGCAGTATTTT.

This clonotype was counted between two and nine times. The chain joins TRBV9 to TRBJ2-3, with a tentative D call TRBD2 (6 bases). CDR1 is SGDLS, CDR2 YYNGEE, per germline. V was clipped by 0 bases and J by 0 bases, with 8 bases between them. CDR3 length: 15 residues. CDR3 residues: CASSVDGTSTDTQYF. CDR3 DNA: TGTGCCAGCAGCGTAGACGGGACTAGCACAGATACGCAGTATTTT.

Many counts were recorded for this clonotype. The chain recombines TRBV3-1 with TRBJ2-1, with a weak D call TRBD2 (5 bases). V was trimmed by 4 bases and J by 0 bases, leaving 16 bases between them. The CDR3 length is 17 residues. Germline CDR1 LGHDT, CDR2 YNNKEL (reference sequence). CDR3: CASSLRGRVSSYNEQFF. For the CDR3, the DNA is TGTGCCAGCAGCCTTAGAGGGCGGGTAAGCTCCTACAATGAGCAGTTCTTC.

This clonotype was seen at least ten times. The rearrangement uses TRBV30 and TRBJ1-1; 8 bases are a match to TRBD1. The germline gives CDR1 GTSNPN, CDR2 SVGIG (reference sequence). The CDR3 totals 13 residues. V shed 0 bases, J shed 6 bases, and the junction held 3 bases outside the gene matches. CDR3 sequence (DNA): TGTGCCTGGAGTGTCAGGGGGCCTGCTGAAGCTTTCTTT. Translation gives CAWSVRGPAEAFF.

This clonotype was recorded at least ten times. V and J are TRBV20-1 and TRBJ2-2; D possibly matches TRBD1 or TRBD2 (5 bases each). Trimming took off 1 base at V and 6 bases at J, with 9 bases between the two ends. The CDR3 is 13 residues long. CDR1 is DFQATT, CDR2 SNEGSKA, per germline (reference sequence). CDR3 DNA: TGCAGTGCTAGAGTTGTGGGACCCGGGGAGCTGTTTTTT. Residues: CSARVVGPGELFF.

The chain joins TRBV6-1 to TRBJ2-1; 7 nucleotides align to TRBD1. The CDR3 totals 13 residues. Germline CDR1 reads MNHNS; CDR2 reads SASEGT. With V trimmed by 1 base and J by 12 bases, 6 bases remained unmatched. The CDR3 is CASSEDRGGRQFF. The CDR3 nucleotides are TGTGCCAGCAGTGAAGACAGGGGTGGAAGGCAGTTCTTC.

As to this clonotype: Because it lacks the conserved phenylalanine or tryptophan at the end, this CDR3 is likely a read error. The chain recombines TRBV14 with TRBJ1-4; unclear D gene. From germline, CDR1 is SGHDN and CDR2 FVKESK. With 6 bases removed from V and 8 bases from J, the gap between germline ends came to 16 bases. This CDR3 is 14 amino acids long. The CDR3 region is CASRRGNGSEKLFL. The CDR3 DNA is TGTGCCAGCAGACGAGGGAACGGATCCGAAAAACTGTTTCTT.

This clonotype was recorded many times. V gene TRBV3-1 combines with J gene TRBJ2-3; no clear D gene. CDR3 length: 13 amino acids. V was pared by 4 bases and J by 5 bases, with 10 bases between. Germline CDR1 is LGHDT and CDR2 is YNNKEL (reference sequence). The chain's CDR3 is CASSLEDIDTQYF. DNA of the CDR3: TGTGCCAGCAGCCTAGAGGATATAGATACGCAGTATTTT.

Notes on this clonotype: A read error may be the cause here, since a much bigger clone is one base away. The V and J genes are TRBV6-5 and TRBJ2-5; a possible D gene is TRBD1 (5 bases). The CDR3 runs to 15 residues. Germline CDR1 reads MNHEY; CDR2 reads SVGAGI. Trimming cost V 8 bases and J 2 bases, with 18 bases left between them. CDR3 DNA sequence: TGTGCCAGCGGTTCGACTCCAGGGATTCAAGAGACCCAGTACTTC. It codes for CASGSTPGIQETQYF.

Ten or more counts support this clonotype. The gene calls are TRBV5-1 and TRBJ2-3, with 7 bases that match TRBD1. TRBJ2-7 explains the end of the DNA better; the J call may be wrong. Germline CDR1 reads SGHRS; CDR2 reads YFSETQ. The CDR3 extends over 12 amino acids. CDR3 amino acids: CASSSTGVEQYF. The CDR3 DNA reads TGCGCCAGCAGCTCCACAGGGGTCGAGCAGTACTTC.

This clonotype was counted a few times. The genes are TRBV25-1 and TRBJ1-2; D uncertain. Germline V gene sequence: CDR1 MGHDK, CDR2 SYGVNS. This CDR3 spans 14 amino acids. Trimming took off 5 bases at V and 4 bases at J, with 14 bases between the two ends. The CDR3 loop is CASSPDVTGYGYTF. CDR3 DNA sequence: TGTGCCAGCAGTCCGGACGTTACTGGCTATGGCTACACCTTC.

With regard to this clonotype: This sequence may be a read error, since a much larger clone differs from it by one base. The chain is built from TRBV9 and TRBJ2-7, with D perhaps matching TRBD1 or TRBD2 (5 bases each). The V gene's germline CDR1 is SGDLS and CDR2 YYNGEE. The CDR3 extends over 15 amino acids. The CDR3 region is CASSSTKGRAYGQYF. CDR3 nucleotides: TGTGCCAGCAGCTCCACCAAGGGACGGGCCTACGGGCAGTACTTC.

This clonotype was counted at least ten times. The rearrangement joins TRBV6-7 to TRBJ2-3; 11 bases line up with TRBD2. TRBV6-7 is an ORF, and what it does is uncertain. The CDR3 runs to 15 residues. With 10 bases clipped from V and 0 bases from J, the junction kept 6 bases outside the gene matches. In DNA form, the CDR3 reads TGTGCCAACCCGGGACTAGCGGAGAGCACAGATACGCAGTATTTT. Translating gives CANPGLAESTDTQYF.

This clonotype was seen ten or more times. V is TRBV5-5 and J is TRBJ1-2, with 8 positions matching TRBD1. The germline V gene has CDR1 SGHKS and CDR2 YYEKEE (reference sequence). This CDR3 has 13 amino acids. V shed 4 bases, J shed 4 bases, and the junction held 3 bases outside the gene matches. The CDR3 spells CASSPQGGYGYTF. The CDR3 DNA sequence: TGTGCCAGCAGCCCACAGGGGGGCTATGGCTACACCTTC.